A selection of T cell receptor beta chains follows, all from one sample in a study of blood T cell repertoires in COVID-19. Assay used: immunoSEQ multiplex PCR; TCRdb lists only in-frame clones, some missing. The repertoire holds roughly 250,000 clones, with about four fifths as singletons. Sequencing was carried out using PBMCs or T cells enriched from blood (not recorded which). These receptors were taken from a woman aged 40 to 50 who had been exposed to COVID-19. Both conserved end residues are part of each CDR3. The D gene is left open where the match is weak. Expanded clones are given a class, and other clones once, few, many or no size at all.

TRBV7-2	TRBD2	NA	TRBJ2-7	TGTGCCAGCAGCCCGGGACTAGCGGGGGACGAGCAGTACTTC	CASSPGLAGDEQYF
TRBV14	TRBD1	NA	TRBJ1-1	TGTGCCAGCAGCCCACAGGGGGCTAACACTGAAGCTTTCTTT	CASSPQGANTEAFF
TRBV7-2	NA	NA	TRBJ1-6	TGTGCCAGCAGCCGCCGGGGCTCCTATAATTCACCCCTCCACTTT	CASSRRGSYNSPLHF
TRBV5-1	NA	NA	TRBJ1-1	TGCGCCAGCAGCTTGGATGCGGGAGAGCACACTGAAGCTTTCTTT	CASSLDAGEHTEAFF
TRBV19	TRBD1	NA	TRBJ2-7	TGTGCCAGTAAGGGACAGGGGGCCCACGAGCAGTACTTC	CASKGQGAHEQYF
TRBV10-1	NA	NA	TRBJ1-2	TGCGCCAGCAGTCCGGGATCGACGCCTTATGGCTACACCTTC	CASSPGSTPYGYTF
TRBV28	NA	NA	TRBJ1-2	TGTGCCAGCAGTTTAGTTGGGGGCGGCTATGGCTACACCTTC	CASSLVGGGYGYTF
TRBV11-2	TRBD1	NA	TRBJ1-2	TGTGCCAGCACCCTAAGGGACAGAGGCTACACCTTC	CASTLRDRGYTF
TRBV29-1	TRBD1	NA	TRBJ1-2	TGCAGCGTAGTCCAAGGACAGGTTACCTATGGCTACACCTTC	CSVVQGQVTYGYTF
TRBV18	TRBD1	NA	TRBJ1-1	TGTGCCAGCTCACTCTCTCCGGGGACAGCGAACACTGAAGCTTTCTTT	CASSLSPGTANTEAFF
TRBV7-2	NA	NA	TRBJ2-3	TGTGCCAGCAGCTTAGACTGGCAGGGTGGGCAGTATTTT	CASSLDWQGGQYF
TRBV11-2	TRBD2	NA	TRBJ2-1	TGTGCCAGCAGCTCCCGGACTAGCGGGGAGGAGCAGTTCTTC	CASSSRTSGEEQFF
TRBV3-1/TRBV3-2	TRBD2	NA	TRBJ2-1	TGTGCCAGCAGCCAGCGGGGGGGCCGCGACAATGAGCAGTTCTTC	CASSQRGGRDNEQFF
TRBV5-1	NA	few	TRBJ1-3	TGCGCCAGCAGGATCCAGGGCGGAAACACCATATATTTT	CASRIQGGNTIYF
TRBV9	TRBD1	few	TRBJ1-2	TGTGCCAGCAGCGTAGGGACAGGGGTGGATGGCTACACCTTC	CASSVGTGVDGYTF
TRBV4-1	NA	NA	TRBJ1-1	TGCGCCAGCAGCCAAGAGCGAACTTTCCAGAACACTGAAGCTTTCTTT	CASSQERTFQNTEAFF
TRBV19	TRBD1	once	TRBJ1-5	TGTGCCAGTAGAGGGGGCCAGGGGTTTCAGGAGCCCCAGCATTTT	CASRGGQGFQEPQHF
TRBV6-2/TRBV6-3	NA	NA	TRBJ1-2	TGTGCCAGCAGCCAAATCACTATTGGCTACACCTTC	CASSQITIGYTF
TRBV5-4	NA	NA	TRBJ1-2	TGTGCCAGCAGCTTGGAAAGACAGAACTATGGCTACACCTTC	CASSLERQNYGYTF
TRBV5-4	TRBD1	few	TRBJ1-2	TGTGCCAGCAGCCTACCGGGACAGGGGGCCGTAAACTATGGCTACACCTTC	CASSLPGQGAVNYGYTF
TRBV5-4	TRBD1	once	TRBJ1-1	TGTGCCAGCAGCCCGGGACAGGGACTGAACACTGAAGCTTTCTTT	CASSPGQGLNTEAFF
TRBV5-5	NA	NA	TRBJ1-6	TGTGCCAGCAGGCTGGGGCAGTTGAATAATAATTCACCCCTCCACTTT	CASRLGQLNNNSPLHF
TRBV11-2	TRBD1	NA	TRBJ2-5	TGTGCCAGCAGCTGGGACAGGGGTCAAGAGACCCAGTACTTC	CASSWDRGQETQYF
TRBV19	NA	NA	TRBJ1-2	TGTGCCAGTAGTATGGCAGGGAGGGACTATGGCTACACCTTC	CASSMAGRDYGYTF
TRBV19	NA	NA	TRBJ1-2	TGTGCCAGTAGTCCCCGGATCTACCGGGACTATGGCTACACCTTC	CASSPRIYRDYGYTF
TRBV6-5	NA	NA	TRBJ2-5	TGTGCCAGCAGCCCGAGTGGGGTCGGGGTGACCCAGTACTTC	CASSPSGVGVTQYF
TRBV5-1	NA	NA	TRBJ2-5	TGCGCCAGCAGAAATCACGGGGGTCTCATACTAGAGACCCAGTACTTC	CASRNHGGLILETQYF
TRBV9	NA	NA	TRBJ1-1	TGTGCCAGCAGCGTAGAAGCGTGGCTAAGCAACACTGAAGCTTTCTTT	CASSVEAWLSNTEAFF
TRBV12-3/TRBV12-4	TRBD1	few	TRBJ1-1	TGTGCCAGCGGAGCGGGACAGGGCACTGAAGCTTTCTTT	CASGAGQGTEAFF
TRBV27	TRBD2	NA	TRBJ2-1	TGTGCCAGCACTATTAGCGGGGGGGCCCTAGGTGAGCAGTTCTTC	CASTISGGALGEQFF
TRBV30	NA	NA	TRBJ1-2	TGTGCCTGGAAGACGGCGAGTTGTGGACTCCTTAACTATGGCTACACCTTC	CAWKTASCGLLNYGYTF
TRBV5-1	TRBD2	NA	TRBJ2-2	TGCGCCAGCAGTTGGGACGCGGGGGGTCCCGGGGAGCTGTTTTTT	CASSWDAGGPGELFF
TRBV9	NA	NA	TRBJ2-1	TGTGCCAGCAGCGGGAGCTCGAAGTGGGATGAGCAGTTCTTC	CASSGSSKWDEQFF
TRBV6-5	NA	NA	TRBJ2-5	TGTGCCAGCAGTTATGTAGGGGCCCAAGAGACCCAGTACTTC	CASSYVGAQETQYF
TRBV28	TRBD1	NA	TRBJ1-1	TGTGCCAGCAGTCCCCGGACAGGGACGAACACTGAAGCTTTCTTT	CASSPRTGTNTEAFF
TRBV28	NA	NA	TRBJ2-7	TGTGCCAGCAGCGGGGATATTTTGGGTTTGTACTTC	CASSGDILGLYF
TRBV5-1	TRBD1	NA	TRBJ2-2	TGCGCCAGCAGCGCCGGGACAGGGTCCGGGGAGCTGTTTTTT	CASSAGTGSGELFF
TRBV5-1	NA	NA	TRBJ1-2	TGCGCCAGCAGCTTGGACCAGAATGGCTACACCTTC	CASSLDQNGYTF
TRBV3-1/TRBV3-2	NA	few	TRBJ1-1	TGTGCCAGCAGCTATCAGGGGCTCGCTGAAGCTTTCTTT	CASSYQGLAEAFF
TRBV7-2	TRBD1	few	TRBJ1-3	TGTGCCAGCAGCTTAGTAGGGACAGGGACTGGAAACACCATATATTTT	CASSLVGTGTGNTIYF
TRBV4-3	NA	once	TRBJ1-1	TGCGCCAGCAGCCCCGCCGGGGGGGGCGGAGCACACACTGAAGCTTTCTTT	CASSPAGGGGAHTEAFF
TRBV7-6	NA	once	TRBJ2-1	TGTGCCAGCAGAGATCCGGGGGCTAGCGGTTACAATGAGCAGTTCTTC	CASRDPGASGYNEQFF
TRBV7-9	TRBD1	NA	TRBJ1-6	TGTGCCAGCAGCCCCGGGACAGGGGGCCTAAGGGGTTCACCCCTCCACTTT	CASSPGTGGLRGSPLHF
TRBV12-3/TRBV12-4	NA	NA	TRBJ1-1	TGTGCCAGCAGGGGCATTTGGACTGAAGCTTTCTTT	CASRGIWTEAFF
TRBV2	TRBD1	NA	TRBJ1-5	TGTGCCAGCAGTGGGACAGGGGTGAGCAATCAGCCCCAGCATTTT	CASSGTGVSNQPQHF
TRBV7-9	TRBD1	once	TRBJ2-6	TGTGCCAGCAGCCATCGCAGGGGGCTTATTTCTGGGGCCAACGTCCTGACTTTC	CASSHRRGLISGANVLTF
TRBV29-1	TRBD1	once	TRBJ1-1	TGCAGCGTTTATTACAGGGGGACCGGCACTGAAGCTTTCTTT	CSVYYRGTGTEAFF
TRBV27	TRBD1	once	TRBJ2-5	TGTGCCAGCAGTTCCCTACAGGGGTCGGAGACCCAGTACTTC	CASSSLQGSETQYF
TRBV7-7	TRBD1	NA	TRBJ1-3	TGTGCTAGCAGCCGCGGGACAGGGACTGGAAACACCATATATTTT	CASSRGTGTGNTIYF
TRBV10-3	NA	NA	TRBJ2-7	TGTGCCATCAGTTCGACCAGTAACCGGGGCGAGCAGTACTTC	CAISSTSNRGEQYF
TRBV28	NA	NA	TRBJ2-7	TGTGCCAGCAGATGGGGGGATGCCAGGGCCTACGAGCAGTACTTC	CASRWGDARAYEQYF
TRBV7-2	NA	NA	TRBJ1-2	TGTGCCAGCAGCCCGTCGGGGGGGCAAAACTATGGCTACACCTTC	CASSPSGGQNYGYTF
TRBV3-1/TRBV3-2	TRBD1	once	TRBJ1-1	TGTGCCAGCAGCCACACCGGGACAGGGGGCGAAGCTTTCTTT	CASSHTGTGGEAFF